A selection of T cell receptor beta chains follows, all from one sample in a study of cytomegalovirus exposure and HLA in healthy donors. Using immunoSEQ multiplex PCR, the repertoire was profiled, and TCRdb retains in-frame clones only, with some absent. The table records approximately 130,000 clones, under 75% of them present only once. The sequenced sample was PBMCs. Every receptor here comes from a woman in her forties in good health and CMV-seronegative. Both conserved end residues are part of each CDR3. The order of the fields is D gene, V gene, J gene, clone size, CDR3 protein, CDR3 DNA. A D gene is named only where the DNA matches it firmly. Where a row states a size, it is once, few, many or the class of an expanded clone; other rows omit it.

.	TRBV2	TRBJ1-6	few	CASSEQGKAGSPLHF	TGTGCCAGCAGTGAACAGGGGAAGGCGGGTTCACCCCTCCACTTT
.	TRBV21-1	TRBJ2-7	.	CASSKTGGQGEQYF	TGTGCCAGCAGCAAGACAGGGGGCCAAGGAGAGCAGTACTTC
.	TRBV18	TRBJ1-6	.	CASSPNQGSAGSPLHF	TGTGCCAGCTCACCTAACCAGGGGTCGGCAGGTTCACCCCTCCACTTT
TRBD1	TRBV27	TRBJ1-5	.	CASSATGVQPQHF	TGTGCCAGCAGTGCGACAGGGGTTCAGCCCCAGCATTTT
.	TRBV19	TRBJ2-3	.	CASNRFPGFRDTQYF	TGTGCCAGCAACCGCTTCCCCGGGTTTAGGGATACGCAGTATTTT
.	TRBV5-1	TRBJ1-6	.	CASSLAPTASSYNSPLHF	TGCGCCAGCAGCTTGGCCCCGACAGCGAGCTCCTATAATTCACCCCTCCACTTT
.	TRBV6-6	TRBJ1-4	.	CASSKNPVGTNEKLFF	TGTGCCAGCAGTAAGAATCCTGTCGGGACTAATGAAAAACTGTTTTTT
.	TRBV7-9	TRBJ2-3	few	CASSIEGGRTDTQYF	TGTGCCAGCAGCATCGAGGGGGGGCGCACAGATACGCAGTATTTT
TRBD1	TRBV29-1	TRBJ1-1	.	CSVPSRQGDTEAFF	TGCAGCGTGCCATCCCGACAGGGGGACACTGAAGCTTTCTTT
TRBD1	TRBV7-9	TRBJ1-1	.	CASSTAGTGGPGRSTEAFF	TGTGCCAGCAGCACCGCCGGGACAGGGGGCCCTGGCAGGAGCACTGAAGCTTTCTTT
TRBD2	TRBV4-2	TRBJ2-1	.	CASSQVAGRDDEQFF	TGTGCCAGCAGCCAAGTAGCGGGGAGAGACGATGAGCAGTTCTTC
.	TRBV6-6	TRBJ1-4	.	CASSPIRTKGYEKLFF	TGTGCCAGCAGCCCCATTCGGACAAAAGGGTATGAAAAACTGTTTTTT
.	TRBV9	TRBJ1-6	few	CASSVGPGEGSPLHF	TGTGCCAGCAGCGTAGGTCCGGGTGAGGGTTCACCCCTCCACTTT
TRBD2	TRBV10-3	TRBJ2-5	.	CAISGGGGAIETQYF	TGTGCCATCAGTGGTGGCGGGGGGGCCATTGAGACCCAGTACTTC
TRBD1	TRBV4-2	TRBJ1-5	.	CASSQEMDRVGQPQHF	TGTGCCAGCAGCCAAGAGATGGACAGGGTAGGGCAGCCCCAGCATTTT
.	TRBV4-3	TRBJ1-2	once	CASSQERGVNGYTF	TGCGCCAGCAGCCAAGAGCGCGGGGTAAATGGCTACACCTTC
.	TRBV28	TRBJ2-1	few	CASSLSFGRRDNEQFF	TGTGCCAGCAGTTTATCTTTCGGTAGAAGAGACAATGAGCAGTTCTTC
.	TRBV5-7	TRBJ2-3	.	CASSWATGDTQYF	TGTGCCAGCAGCTGGGCTACAGGGGATACGCAGTATTTT
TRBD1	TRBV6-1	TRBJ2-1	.	CASSRGTGSYNEQFF	TGTGCCAGCAGTCGCGGGACAGGGTCTTACAATGAGCAGTTCTTC
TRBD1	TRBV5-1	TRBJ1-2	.	CASSSDRGQGYTF	TGCGCCAGCAGCTCCGACAGGGGGCAAGGCTACACCTTC
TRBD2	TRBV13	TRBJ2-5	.	CASSLFGGGKTQYF	TGTGCCAGCAGCTTATTTGGGGGGGGTAAGACCCAGTACTTC
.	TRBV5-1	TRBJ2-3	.	CASSSQGRGTDTQYF	TGCGCCAGCAGCTCGCAGGGGAGGGGAACAGATACGCAGTATTTT
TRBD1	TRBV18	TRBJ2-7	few	CASWDRGQDEQYF	TGTGCCAGCTGGGACAGGGGGCAGGACGAGCAGTACTTC
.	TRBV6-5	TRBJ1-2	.	CASSYYGEADGYTF	TGTGCCAGCAGTTACTATGGGGAGGCGGATGGCTACACCTTC
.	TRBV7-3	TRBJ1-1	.	CASSLNPRARTEAFF	TGTGCCAGCAGCTTAAACCCCAGGGCTCGCACTGAAGCTTTCTTT
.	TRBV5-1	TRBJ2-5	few	CASSFRERETQYF	TGCGCCAGCAGCTTTAGAGAGAGAGAGACCCAGTACTTC
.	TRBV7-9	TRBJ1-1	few	CASSSGRAEAFF	TGTGCCAGCAGCTCAGGGAGGGCTGAAGCTTTCTTT
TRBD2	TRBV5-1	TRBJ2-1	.	CASSLVPSGGAQNEQFF	TGCGCCAGCAGCTTGGTCCCTAGCGGGGGGGCCCAAAATGAGCAGTTCTTC
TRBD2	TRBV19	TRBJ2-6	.	CASSVRGDGANVLTF	TGTGCCAGTAGCGTACGGGGGGATGGGGCCAACGTCCTGACTTTC
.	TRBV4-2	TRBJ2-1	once	CASSLEGAGVGDNEQFF	TGTGCCAGCAGCCTCGAAGGGGCAGGGGTTGGAGACAATGAGCAGTTCTTC
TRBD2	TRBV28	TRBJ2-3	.	CASTSGGGLTDTQYF	TGTGCCAGCACTTCCGGCGGGGGATTGACAGATACGCAGTATTTT